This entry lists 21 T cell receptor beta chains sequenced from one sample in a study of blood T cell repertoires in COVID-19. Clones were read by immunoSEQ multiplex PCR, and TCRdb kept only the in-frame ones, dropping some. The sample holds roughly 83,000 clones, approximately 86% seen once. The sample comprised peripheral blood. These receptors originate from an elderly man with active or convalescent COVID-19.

CDR3 nucleotide sequence: TGTGCCAGCAGCGAACAAGGACAGGGGAACACTGAAGCTTTCTTT. Translating it yields CASSEQGQGNTEAFF. The V gene is TRBV7-3, the J gene TRBJ1-1; 8 bases are shared with TRBD1. This CDR3 has 15 amino acids. Germline lookup yields CDR1 SGHTA and CDR2 FQGTGA. V dropped 5 bases and J dropped 1; count of bases not matched to a gene: 6.

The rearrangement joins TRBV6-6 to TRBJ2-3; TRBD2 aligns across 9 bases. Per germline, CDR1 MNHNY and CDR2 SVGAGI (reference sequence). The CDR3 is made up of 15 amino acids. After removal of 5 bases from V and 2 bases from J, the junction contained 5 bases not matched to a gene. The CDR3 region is CASSVRGGLTDTQYF. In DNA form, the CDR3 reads TGTGCCAGCAGTGTGCGGGGGGGACTCACAGATACGCAGTATTTT.

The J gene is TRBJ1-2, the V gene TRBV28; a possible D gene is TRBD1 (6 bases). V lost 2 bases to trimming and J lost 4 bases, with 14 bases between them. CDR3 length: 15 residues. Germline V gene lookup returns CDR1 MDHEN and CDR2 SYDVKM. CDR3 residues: CASSLDRLPGYGYTF. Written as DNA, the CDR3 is TGTGCCAGCAGTTTAGACAGGCTTCCTGGCTATGGCTACACCTTC.

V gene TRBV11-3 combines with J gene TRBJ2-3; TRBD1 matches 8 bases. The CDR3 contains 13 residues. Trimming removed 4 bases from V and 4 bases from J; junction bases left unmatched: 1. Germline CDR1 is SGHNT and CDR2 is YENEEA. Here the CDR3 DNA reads TGTGCCAGCAGCTCGACAGGGGCAGATACGCAGTATTTT. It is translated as CASSSTGADTQYF.

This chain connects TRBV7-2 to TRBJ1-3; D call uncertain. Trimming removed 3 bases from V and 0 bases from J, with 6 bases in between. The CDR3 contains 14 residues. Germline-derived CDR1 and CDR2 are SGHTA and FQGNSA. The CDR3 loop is CASSFTVSGNTIYF. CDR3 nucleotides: TGTGCCAGCAGCTTCACAGTCTCTGGAAACACCATATATTTT.

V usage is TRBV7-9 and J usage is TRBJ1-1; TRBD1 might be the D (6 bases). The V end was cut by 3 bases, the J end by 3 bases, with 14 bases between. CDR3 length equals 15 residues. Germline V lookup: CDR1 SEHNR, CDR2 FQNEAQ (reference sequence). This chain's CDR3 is CASSFRQVLDTEAFF. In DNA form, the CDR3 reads TGTGCCAGCAGCTTTCGACAGGTATTGGACACTGAAGCTTTCTTT.

CDR3 nucleotides: TGCAGTGCTAGTCAGGGGGCAGGTTCACCCCTCCACTTT. Amino acids: CSASQGAGSPLHF. The V call is TRBV20-1, the J call TRBJ1-6, with TRBD1 matching over 8 bases. The CDR3 runs to 13 residues. V trimming: 3 bases; J trimming: 9 bases; junction bases outside the gene matches: 4. Germline V CDR1 and CDR2: DFQATT, SNEGSKA (reference sequence).

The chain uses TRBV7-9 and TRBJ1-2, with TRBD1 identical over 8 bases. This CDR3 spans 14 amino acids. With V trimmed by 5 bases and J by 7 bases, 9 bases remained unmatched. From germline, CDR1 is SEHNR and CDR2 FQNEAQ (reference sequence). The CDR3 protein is CASSKTGGSFGYTF. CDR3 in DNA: TGTGCCAGCAGCAAAACAGGGGGAAGTTTTGGCTACACCTTC.

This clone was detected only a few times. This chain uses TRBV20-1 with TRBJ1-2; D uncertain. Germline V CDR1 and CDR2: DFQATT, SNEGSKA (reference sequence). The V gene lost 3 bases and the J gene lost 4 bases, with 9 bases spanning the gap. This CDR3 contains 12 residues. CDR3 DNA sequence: TGCAGTGCTAGTCGGTCCGTCTATGGCTACACCTTC. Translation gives CSASRSVYGYTF.

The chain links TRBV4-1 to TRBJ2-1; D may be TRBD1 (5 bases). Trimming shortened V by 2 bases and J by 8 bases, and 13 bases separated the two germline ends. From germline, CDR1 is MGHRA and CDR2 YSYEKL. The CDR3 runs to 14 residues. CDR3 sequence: CASSQIWGIYEQFF. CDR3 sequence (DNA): TGCGCCAGCAGCCAAATATGGGGCATATATGAGCAGTTCTTC.

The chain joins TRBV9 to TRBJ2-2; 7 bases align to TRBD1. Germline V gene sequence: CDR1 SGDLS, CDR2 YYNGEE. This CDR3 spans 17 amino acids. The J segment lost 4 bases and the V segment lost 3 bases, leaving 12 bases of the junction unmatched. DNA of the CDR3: TGTGCCAGCAGCGCCTCATTGACAGGGTCAGGCACCGGGGAGCTGTTTTTT. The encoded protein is CASSASLTGSGTGELFF. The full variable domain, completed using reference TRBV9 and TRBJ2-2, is DSGVTQTPKHLITATGQRVTLRCSPRSGDLSVYWYQQSLDQGLQFLIQYYNGEERAKGNILERFSAQQFPDLHSELNLSSLELGDSALYFCASSASLTGSGTGELFFGEGSRLTVL.

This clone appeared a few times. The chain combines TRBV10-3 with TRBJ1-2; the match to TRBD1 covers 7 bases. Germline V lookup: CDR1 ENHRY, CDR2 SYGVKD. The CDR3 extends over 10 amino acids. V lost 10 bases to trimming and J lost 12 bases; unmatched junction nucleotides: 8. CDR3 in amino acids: CASGTAGHTF. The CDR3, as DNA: TGTGCCAGCGGGACAGCGGGTCACACCTTC.

The CDR3 spells CASSLGSPGLAVLSSYNEQFF. In DNA form, the CDR3 reads TGTGCCAGCAGCTTAGGGAGTCCGGGACTAGCGGTACTCAGCTCCTACAATGAGCAGTTCTTC. The J gene is TRBJ2-1, the V gene TRBV7-8, with 11 bases fitting TRBD2. Losses at the gene ends were 1 base for V and 0 bases for J; bases not matched to a gene: 14. This CDR3 region has 21 residues. The germline CDR1 and CDR2 sequences are SGHVS and FQNEAQ.

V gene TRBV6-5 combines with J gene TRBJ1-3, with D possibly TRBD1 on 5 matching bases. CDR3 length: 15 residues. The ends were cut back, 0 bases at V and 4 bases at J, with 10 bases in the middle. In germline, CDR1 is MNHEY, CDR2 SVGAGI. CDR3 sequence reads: CASSYSGAGGNTIYF. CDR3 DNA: TGTGCCAGCAGTTACTCTGGGGCAGGAGGAAACACCATATATTTT.

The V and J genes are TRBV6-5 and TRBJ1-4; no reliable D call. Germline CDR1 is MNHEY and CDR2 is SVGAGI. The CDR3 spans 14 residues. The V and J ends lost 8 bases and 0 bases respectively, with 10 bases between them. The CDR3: CASAPLATNEKLFF. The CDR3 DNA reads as TGTGCCAGCGCGCCACTCGCAACTAATGAAAAACTGTTTTTT.

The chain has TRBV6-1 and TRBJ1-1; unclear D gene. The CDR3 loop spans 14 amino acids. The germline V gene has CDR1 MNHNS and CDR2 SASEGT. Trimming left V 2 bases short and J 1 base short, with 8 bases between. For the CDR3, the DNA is TGTGCCAGCAGTGAATCAGGCTCGAACACTGAAGCTTTCTTT. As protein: CASSESGSNTEAFF.

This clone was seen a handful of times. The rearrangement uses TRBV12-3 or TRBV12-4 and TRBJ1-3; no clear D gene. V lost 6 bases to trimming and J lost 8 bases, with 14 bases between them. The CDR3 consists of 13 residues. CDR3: CASSLRSGDTIYF. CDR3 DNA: TGTGCCAGCAGCCTACGAAGCGGAGACACCATATATTTT.

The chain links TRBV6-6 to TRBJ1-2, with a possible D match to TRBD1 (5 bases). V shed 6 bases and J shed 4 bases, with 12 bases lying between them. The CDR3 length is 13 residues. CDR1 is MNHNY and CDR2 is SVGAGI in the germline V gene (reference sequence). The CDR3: CASSLDSSYGYTF. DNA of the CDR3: TGTGCCAGCAGCTTAGACAGCTCCTATGGCTACACCTTC.

The CDR3 loop reads CASSEVRTGSRQPQHF. CDR3 nucleotides: TGTGCCAGCAGTGAAGTAAGGACTGGGAGCAGACAGCCCCAGCATTTT. The rearrangement links TRBV6-1 to TRBJ1-5; no definite D call. CDR3 length: 16 residues. Germline V lookup: CDR1 MNHNS, CDR2 SASEGT. The V end was cut by 1 base, the J end by 7 bases, with 17 bases between.

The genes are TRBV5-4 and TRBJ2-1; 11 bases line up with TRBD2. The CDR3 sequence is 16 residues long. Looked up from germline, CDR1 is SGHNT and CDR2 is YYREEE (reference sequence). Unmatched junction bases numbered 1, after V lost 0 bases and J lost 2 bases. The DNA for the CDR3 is TGTGCCAGCAGCTTGGTTAGCGGGAGGGCCTACAATGAGCAGTTCTTC. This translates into CASSLVSGRAYNEQFF.

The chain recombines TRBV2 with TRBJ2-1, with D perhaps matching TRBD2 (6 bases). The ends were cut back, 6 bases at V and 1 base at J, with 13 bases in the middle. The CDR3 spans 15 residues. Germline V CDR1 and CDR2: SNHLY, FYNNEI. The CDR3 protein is CASRATSGSYNEQFF. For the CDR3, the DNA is TGTGCCAGCAGGGCGACTAGTGGTTCCTACAATGAGCAGTTCTTC.